The present T cell receptor beta chain was sequenced within a study of neurological immune-mediated disorders. Study results and limitations: Grouping of repertoires by phylogeny put those of 18 of 34 multiple sclerosis patients into a single related-CDR3 cluster, a possible signature.

Germline CDR1 ENHRY, CDR2 SYGVKD. V was trimmed by 9 bases and J by 1 base, leaving 12 bases between them. This CDR3 has 13 amino acids. This clonotype was counted many times. Antigen specificity is unknown. Sorted libraries used about 1 million CD4+ or CD8+ T cells. Each CDR3 protein is one row after TCRdb ran MiXCR on the 5' RACE reads. The profile shows tens of thousands of distinct CDR3 sequences, over 3.5% of them singletons. This clonotype was obtained from a woman between 40 and 55 years old with multiple sclerosis. The genes are TRBV10-3 and TRBJ1-1; no clear D gene. Sequenced: CD4+ T cells from blood. The CDR3 is CAIGAQSNTEAFF. The CDR3 DNA sequence: TGTGCCATAGGTGCGCAGTCGAACACTGAAGCTTTCTTT.